These 25 T cell receptor beta chains were all obtained from the same sample, sequenced in a study of shared clonotypes between healthy human individuals. Sequencing used immunoSEQ multiplex PCR; TCRdb keeps in-frame clones, though not all of them. The sample carries 98,000 or so clones, around 65% recorded once. Input material: memory CD8+ T cells sorted from blood. Subset noted: CD45RO+ cells pooled with CCR7-negative TemRA cells. These receptor sequences come from a woman in her 30s in good health.

This chain's CDR3 is CASTPFSGGYNEQFF. CDR3 coding DNA: TGTGCCAGCACCCCCTTCAGCGGAGGGTACAATGAGCAGTTCTTC. The V and J genes are TRBV27 and TRBJ2-1, with D perhaps TRBD2 (6 bases). The germline V and J ends were trimmed by 7 bases and 4 bases, with 17 bases remaining between them. The CDR3 is made up of 15 amino acids. The V gene's germline CDR1 is MNHEY and CDR2 SMNVEV (reference sequence).

On this clone itself: A much larger clone lies a single base off, so this may be a read error. The chain is built from TRBV13 and TRBJ2-7, with 10 positions matching TRBD1. Trimming removed 5 bases from V and 2 bases from J; junction bases left unmatched: 6. Germline CDR1 is PRHDT and CDR2 is FYEKMQ (reference sequence). The CDR3 sequence is 15 residues long. CDR3 sequence: CASSQVGTGAYEQYF. The CDR3 DNA follows: TGTGCCAGCAGCCAAGTCGGGACAGGGGCCTACGAGCAGTACTTC.

V is TRBV5-1 and J is TRBJ2-7; 8 nucleotides line up with TRBD1. Germline CDR1 SGHRS, CDR2 YFSETQ. This CDR3 has 16 residues. J was trimmed by 3 bases and V by 0 bases; bases with no gene match: 8. The CDR3: CASSLGRQGRNYEQYF. The CDR3 DNA is TGCGCCAGCAGCTTGGGCAGACAGGGGAGGAACTACGAGCAGTACTTC.

This clone was counted at least ten times. The genes are TRBV27 and TRBJ2-7; D unclear. Trimming took 5 bases from V and 2 from J, leaving 16 bases between them. Germline values: CDR1 MNHEY, CDR2 SMNVEV (reference sequence). The CDR3 totals 15 residues. This CDR3 is CASSRAQGPTYEQYF. The CDR3 DNA sequence: TGTGCCAGCAGTCGGGCACAAGGACCAACCTACGAGCAGTACTTC.

This clone was counted only a few times. The chain carries TRBV5-8 and TRBJ2-3, with 12 bases fitting TRBD1. Per the germline V gene, CDR1 is SGHTS and CDR2 is YDEGEE. The CDR3 totals 16 residues. V shed 3 bases, J shed 3 bases, and the junction held 5 bases outside the gene matches. The CDR3 sequence is CASSSPGQGATDTQYF. The CDR3 DNA reads as TGTGCCAGCAGCTCACCGGGACAGGGGGCAACAGATACGCAGTATTTT.

This clone was seen once. The chain recombines TRBV11-2 with TRBJ1-1; D is possibly TRBD1 (5 bases). Germline V gene lookup returns CDR1 SGHAT and CDR2 FQNNGV. The CDR3 covers 13 residues. Trimming removed 5 bases at V and 6 bases at J, with 13 bases between. CDR3 nucleotides: TGTGCCAGCAGCGTGCGGGACCGATCTGAAGCTTTCTTT. As protein: CASSVRDRSEAFF.

The CDR3 reads CASSQVGTGAYEQYF. The DNA of the CDR3 is TGTGCCAGCAGCCAAGTCGGGACAGGGGCCTACGAGCAGTACTTC. The V gene is TRBV5-5, the J gene TRBJ2-7; 10 bases are shared with TRBD1. The junction had 6 bases not matched to a gene; V was cut back by 4 bases and J by 2 bases. Germline lookup yields CDR1 SGHKS and CDR2 YYEKEE (reference sequence). The CDR3 consists of 15 residues.

This clone has a handful of counts. The sample carries other DNA sequences with the same CDR3. The rearrangement links TRBV4-1 to TRBJ1-1; D is unclear. The V and J ends lost 0 bases and 5 bases respectively, with 10 bases between them. The germline V gene has CDR1 MGHRA and CDR2 YSYEKL. This CDR3 contains 14 residues. CDR3 nucleotide sequence: TGCGCCAGCAGCCAAGAGCACGGCGGGACTGAAGCTTTCTTT. As protein: CASSQEHGGTEAFF.

The V gene is TRBV4-1, the J gene TRBJ2-2; possible D gene TRBD2, 5 bases. CDR1 is MGHRA and CDR2 is YSYEKL in the germline V gene. The CDR3 is made up of 15 amino acids. Trimming removed 6 bases at V and 5 bases at J, with 16 bases between. CDR3 coding DNA: TGCGCCAGCAGTTCAGCCCTACGAGGGACCGGGGAGCTGTTTTTT. The encoded protein is CASSSALRGTGELFF.

The V and J genes are TRBV12-5 and TRBJ1-2; D remains unclear. CDR1 and CDR2 from the germline V gene are LGHNT and FRNRAP. The length of the CDR3 is 17 residues. Trimming removed 5 bases at V and 1 base at J, with 20 bases between. The CDR3 sequence is CASGLFPGPVGNYGYTF. In nucleotides, the CDR3 is TGTGCTAGTGGTCTCTTCCCGGGCCCCGTGGGTAACTATGGCTACACCTTC.

The genes are TRBV6-1 and TRBJ1-1; TRBD1 might be the D (6 bases). From germline, CDR1 is MNHNS and CDR2 SASEGT. V shed 6 bases and J shed 1 base, with 12 bases lying between them. The CDR3 is made up of 14 amino acids. DNA of the CDR3: TGTGCCAGCAGCCCCAGAGGGGGGAACACTGAAGCTTTCTTT. Protein product: CASSPRGGNTEAFF.

A single count supports this clone. The chain employs TRBV7-9 and TRBJ2-6; D is unclear. CDR1 and CDR2 from the germline V gene are SEHNR and FQNEAQ (reference sequence). Trimming left V 1 base short and J 1 base short, with 11 bases between. The CDR3 sequence is 17 residues long. The CDR3 here is CASSLGVAASGANVLTF. For the CDR3, the DNA is TGTGCCAGCAGCTTAGGGGTCGCGGCTTCTGGGGCCAACGTCCTGACTTTC. Full variable domain (rest looked up from reference TRBV7-9 and TRBJ2-6): DTGVSQNPRHKITKRGQNVTFRCDPISEHNRLYWYRQTLGQGPEFLTYFQNEAQLEKSRLLSDRFSAERPKGSFSTLEIQRTEQGDSAMYLCASSLGVAASGANVLTFGAGSRLTVL.

This sequence joins TRBV28 and TRBJ1-2; TRBD1 matches 7 bases. The V segment lost 2 bases and the J segment 5 bases; nucleotides outside the gene matches: 11. Germline assignment: CDR1 MDHEN and CDR2 SYDVKM. CDR3 size: 16 residues. The CDR3 DNA sequence: TGTGCCAGCAGTTTAGGAGTTAGGACAGGTCTTTATGGCTACACCTTC. Translating it yields CASSLGVRTGLYGYTF.

This clone showed up just once. Only one base separates this from a far larger clonotype, so it likely reflects a read error. Other DNA sequences of this sample code for an identical CDR3. The V gene is TRBV19, the J gene TRBJ1-1; 9 nucleotides agree with TRBD1. CDR3 length: 15 residues. V shed 4 bases and J 5 bases; nucleotides not matched to a gene: 8. Looked up from germline, CDR1 is LNHDA and CDR2 is SQIVND (reference sequence). The CDR3 here is CASSTSDRGDTEAFF. Written as DNA, the CDR3 is TGTGCCAGTAGTACCTCAGACAGGGGGGATACTGAAGCTTTCTTT.

V and J are TRBV7-8 and TRBJ1-1; no firm D call. The CDR3 runs 16 residues. Between the trimmed V and J ends, which lost 4 bases and 0 bases, there was a span of 15 bases. Germline V gene data show CDR1 as SGHVS and CDR2 as FQNEAQ. For the CDR3, the DNA is TGTGCCAGCAGCTCAGGCGGTTCGGGGATGAACACTGAAGCTTTCTTT. Its translation: CASSSGGSGMNTEAFF. Looking up the rest from reference TRBV7-8 and TRBJ1-1 gives the full variable domain: GAGVSQSPRYKVAKRGQDVALRCDPISGHVSLFWYQQALGQGPEFLTYFQNEAQLDKSGLPSDRFFAERPEGSVSTLKIQRTQQEDSAVYLCASSSGGSGMNTEAFFGQGTRLTVV.

The chain combines TRBV5-1 with TRBJ2-7; D is unresolved. Germline-derived CDR1 and CDR2 are SGHRS and YFSETQ. V lost 4 bases, J lost 3 bases, and 11 bases lay in between. The CDR3 extends over 13 amino acids. In DNA form, the CDR3 reads TGCGCCAGCAGCCCTCGCCCCCTCTACGAGCAGTACTTC. It specifies CASSPRPLYEQYF.

The V gene is TRBV19, the J gene TRBJ1-2, with D perhaps TRBD1 (6 bases). Germline V gene lookup returns CDR1 LNHDA and CDR2 SQIVND (reference sequence). The CDR3 is 18 amino acids. Trimming pared 5 bases from V and 3 bases from J, leaving 25 bases between. The CDR3 region has the DNA TGTGCCAGTAGTGTTTGGTTGGGGGGCGCTTTACCCGACTATGGCTACACCTTC. Protein: CASSVWLGGALPDYGYTF.

The chain links TRBV9 to TRBJ2-1, with D perhaps assigned TRBD1 or TRBD2 (5 bases each). V dropped 4 bases and J dropped 8 bases, with 25 bases sitting between them. The CDR3 is made up of 17 amino acids. The germline V gene encodes CDR1 SGDLS and CDR2 YYNGEE. This CDR3 reads CASSSTGWAGRGDEQFF. The CDR3 DNA reads TGTGCCAGCAGCTCTACGGGTTGGGCAGGGCGAGGGGATGAGCAGTTCTTC.

This clone came up once. V usage is TRBV5-6 and J usage is TRBJ2-4, with TRBD1 as a possible D gene (5 bases). Deletions cut 5 bases from V and 7 bases from J, with 7 bases between. This CDR3 has 11 amino acids. Germline assignment: CDR1 SGHDT and CDR2 YYEEEE. The CDR3 DNA is TGTGCCAGCAGTCAGGGCAACATTCAGTACTTC. It translates to CASSQGNIQYF.

The chain recombines TRBV27 with TRBJ2-2, with 7 bases fitting TRBD1. The V segment lost 8 bases and the J segment 5 bases; nucleotides outside the gene matches: 5. This CDR3 is 13 amino acids long. Germline V gives CDR1 MNHEY, CDR2 SMNVEV (reference sequence). The CDR3 DNA sequence: TGTGCCAGCCGCAAACAGGGGACCGGGGAGCTGTTTTTT. This gives the protein CASRKQGTGELFF.

The V call is TRBV28, the J call TRBJ2-1, with TRBD2 as a possible D gene (6 bases). V shed 10 bases and J shed 9 bases, with 13 bases lying between them. CDR1 is MDHEN, CDR2 SYDVKM, per germline. CDR3 length: 11 amino acids. In nucleotides, the CDR3 is TGTGCCATTCTCTCCGGGGGTGAGCAGTTCTTC. It codes for CAILSGGEQFF.

V gene TRBV9 combines with J gene TRBJ2-1, with TRBD1 identical over 7 bases. The CDR3 spans 14 residues. The germline CDR1 and CDR2 sequences are SGDLS and YYNGEE. J lost 4 bases, V lost 0 bases, and 1 base had no gene match. This chain's CDR3 is CASSVGGQYNEQFF. CDR3 DNA: TGTGCCAGCAGCGTAGGGGGACAGTACAATGAGCAGTTCTTC.

The J gene is TRBJ2-1, the V gene TRBV10-3; either TRBD1 or TRBD2 may supply D (5 bases each). The CDR3 contains 14 residues. CDR1 and CDR2 (germline): ENHRY, SYGVKD. Trimming pared 6 bases from V and 1 base from J, leaving 10 bases between. CDR3 DNA sequence: TGTGCCATCAGCCCGGGACGGTCCTACAATGAGCAGTTCTTC. The encoded protein is CAISPGRSYNEQFF.

The V and J genes are TRBV6-5 and TRBJ2-3; 13 nucleotides match TRBD2. V shed 6 bases, J shed 4 bases, and the junction held 4 bases outside the gene matches. Germline CDR1 and CDR2: MNHEY and SVGAGI. This CDR3 spans 15 amino acids. CDR3 protein: CASRELAGGADTQYF. CDR3 nucleotides: TGTGCCAGCAGGGAACTAGCGGGAGGGGCAGATACGCAGTATTTT.

The chain is built from TRBV7-9 and TRBJ2-5, with 7 bases matching TRBD2. The J segment lost 0 bases and the V segment lost 5 bases, leaving 6 bases of the junction unmatched. The CDR3 is made up of 15 amino acids. Germline V lookup: CDR1 SEHNR, CDR2 FQNEAQ (reference sequence). The CDR3 sequence is CASSPPGGNQETQYF. For the CDR3, the DNA is TGTGCCAGCAGCCCCCCGGGGGGAAACCAAGAGACCCAGTACTTC.